One and the same sample provided the 4 T cell receptor beta chains below, sequenced in a study of shared clonotypes between healthy human individuals. TCRdb's copy holds only in-frame clones and misses some; the assay was immunoSEQ multiplex PCR. The sample has approximately 2.4 million clones, about 94% seen once. The sequenced sample consisted of naive CD4+ T cells sorted from blood. Subset specified: CD45RA+ positively selected. Receptors were obtained from a young man in good health.

The V and J genes are TRBV28 and TRBJ1-2; 9 positions match TRBD1. V lost 1 base and J lost 0; bases outside the gene matches: 15. Germline loops: CDR1 MDHEN, CDR2 SYDVKM. The CDR3 has 20 residues. The CDR3 sequence: CASSLFGLLGQGIANYGYTF. The CDR3 bases are TGTGCCAGCAGTTTATTTGGCTTACTGGGACAGGGTATCGCTAACTATGGCTACACCTTC.

The chain is built from TRBV19 and TRBJ2-2, with a tentative D call TRBD2 (5 bases). The CDR3 loop spans 15 amino acids. V lost 5 bases and J 6 bases, leaving 16 bases between the germline ends. Looked up from germline, CDR1 is LNHDA and CDR2 is SQIVND (reference sequence). The CDR3 sequence: CASSLEGLRPGELFF. The CDR3 DNA follows: TGTGCCAGTAGTCTTGAGGGCCTCCGGCCCGGGGAGCTGTTTTTT. The full variable domain, rest sourced from reference TRBV19 and TRBJ2-2, is DGGITQSPKYLFRKEGQNVTLSCEQNLNHDAMYWYRQDPGQGLRLIYYSQIVNDFQKGDIAEGYSVSREKKESFPLTVTSAQKNPTAFYLCASSLEGLRPGELFFGEGSRLTVL.

As regards this clone: The same CDR3 arises from other DNA sequences in this sample as well. The rearrangement uses TRBV5-1 and TRBJ2-3; D may be TRBD2 (6 bases). Germline CDR1 SGHRS, CDR2 YFSETQ. The CDR3 totals 14 residues. V was trimmed by 4 bases and J by 0 bases, leaving 9 bases between them. The CDR3 sequence: CASSLSGSTDTQYF. In DNA form, the CDR3 reads TGCGCCAGCAGCCTTAGCGGAAGCACAGATACGCAGTATTTT.

This clone was counted a single time. The V call is TRBV10-2, the J call TRBJ2-1; 13 nucleotides match TRBD2. The CDR3 has 14 amino acids. V lost 5 bases and J lost 10; bases outside the gene matches: 5. Germline CDR1 reads WSHSY; CDR2 reads SAAADI. CDR3 bases: TGCGCCAGCAGTCCGGGACTAGCGGGATCCGAGCAGTTCTTC. This gives the protein CASSPGLAGSEQFF.